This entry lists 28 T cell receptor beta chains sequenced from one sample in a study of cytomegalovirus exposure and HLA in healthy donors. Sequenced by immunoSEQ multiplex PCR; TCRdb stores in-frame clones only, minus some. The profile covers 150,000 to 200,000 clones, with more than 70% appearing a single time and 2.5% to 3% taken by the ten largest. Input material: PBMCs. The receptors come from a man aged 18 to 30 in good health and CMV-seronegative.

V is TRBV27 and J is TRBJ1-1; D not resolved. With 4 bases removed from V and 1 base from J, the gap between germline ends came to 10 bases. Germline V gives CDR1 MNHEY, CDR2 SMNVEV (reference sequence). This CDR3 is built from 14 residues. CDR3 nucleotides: TGTGCCAGCAGTTCCATGTCAGGGAACACTGAAGCTTTCTTT. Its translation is CASSSMSGNTEAFF.

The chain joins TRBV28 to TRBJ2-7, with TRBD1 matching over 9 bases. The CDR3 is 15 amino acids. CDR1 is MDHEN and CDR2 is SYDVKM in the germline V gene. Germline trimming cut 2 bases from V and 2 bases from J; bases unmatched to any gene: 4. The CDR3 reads CASSLGTGHPYEQYV. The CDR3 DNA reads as TGTGCCAGCAGTTTAGGGACAGGGCATCCCTACGAGCAGTACGTC.

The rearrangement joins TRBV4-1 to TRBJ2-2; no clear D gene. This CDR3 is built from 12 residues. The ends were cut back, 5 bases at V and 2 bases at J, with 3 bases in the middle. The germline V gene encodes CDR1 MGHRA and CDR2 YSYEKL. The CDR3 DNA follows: TGCGCCAGCAGCTCTAACACCGGGGAGCTGTTTTTT. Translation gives CASSSNTGELFF.

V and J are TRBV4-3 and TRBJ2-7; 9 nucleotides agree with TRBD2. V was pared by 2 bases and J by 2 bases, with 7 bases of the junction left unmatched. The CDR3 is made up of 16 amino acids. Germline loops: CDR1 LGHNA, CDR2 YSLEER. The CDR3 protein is CASSQTGLAKTYEQYF. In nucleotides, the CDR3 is TGCGCCAGCAGCCAAACCGGACTAGCGAAGACCTACGAGCAGTACTTC.

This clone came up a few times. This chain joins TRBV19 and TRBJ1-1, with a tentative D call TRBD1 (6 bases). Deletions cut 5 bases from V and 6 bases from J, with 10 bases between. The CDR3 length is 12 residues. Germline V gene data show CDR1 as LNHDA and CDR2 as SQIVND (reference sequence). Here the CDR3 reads CASSPQGSEAFF. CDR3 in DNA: TGTGCCAGTAGTCCACAGGGTTCTGAAGCTTTCTTT.

The CDR3 sequence: CATVGGRQETQYF. CDR3 nucleotide sequence: TGTGCCACTGTTGGGGGGAGGCAAGAGACCCAGTACTTC. This sequence joins TRBV19 and TRBJ2-5; TRBD2 is a possible D gene (6 bases). Germline V lookup: CDR1 LNHDA, CDR2 SQIVND (reference sequence). Between the trimmed V and J ends, which lost 10 bases and 2 bases, there was a span of 14 bases. This CDR3 is built from 13 residues.

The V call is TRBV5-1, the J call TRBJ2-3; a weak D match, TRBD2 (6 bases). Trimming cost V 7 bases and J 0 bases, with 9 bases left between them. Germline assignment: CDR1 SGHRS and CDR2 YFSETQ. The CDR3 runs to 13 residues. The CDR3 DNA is TGCGCCAGCGGGGAGGCTAGCACAGATACGCAGTATTTT. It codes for CASGEASTDTQYF.

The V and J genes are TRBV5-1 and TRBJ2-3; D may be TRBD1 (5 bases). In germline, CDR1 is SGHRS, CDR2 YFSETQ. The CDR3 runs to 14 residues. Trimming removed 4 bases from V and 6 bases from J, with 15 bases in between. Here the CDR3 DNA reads TGCGCCAGCAGCCCAGGGCCCTCCGAGGATACGCAGTATTTT. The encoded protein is CASSPGPSEDTQYF.

For the CDR3, the DNA is TGTGCCAGCACGTGGACAGGGACTCGCTACACCTTC. Its translation: CASTWTGTRYTF. The chain has TRBV6-1 and TRBJ1-2; the match to TRBD1 covers 8 bases. CDR3 size: 12 residues. V shed 7 bases, J shed 9 bases, and the junction held 7 bases outside the gene matches. Germline assignment: CDR1 MNHNS and CDR2 SASEGT.

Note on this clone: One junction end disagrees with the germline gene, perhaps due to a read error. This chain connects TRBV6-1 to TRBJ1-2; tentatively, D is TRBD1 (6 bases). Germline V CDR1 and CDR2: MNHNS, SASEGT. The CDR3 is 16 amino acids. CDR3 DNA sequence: TGTGCCAGCCGTGAGGGGGGGCGCGGCTCCATCTATGGCTACACCTTC. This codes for CASREGGRGSIYGYTF.

Here the CDR3 DNA reads TGCGCCAGCAGCTTGGCAGGGGGCGGGCAGCCCCAGCATTTT. As protein: CASSLAGGGQPQHF. The chain links TRBV5-1 to TRBJ1-5, with 8 bases aligning to TRBD1. Germline loops: CDR1 SGHRS, CDR2 YFSETQ. V dropped 0 bases and J dropped 7; count of bases not matched to a gene: 3. This CDR3 region has 14 residues.

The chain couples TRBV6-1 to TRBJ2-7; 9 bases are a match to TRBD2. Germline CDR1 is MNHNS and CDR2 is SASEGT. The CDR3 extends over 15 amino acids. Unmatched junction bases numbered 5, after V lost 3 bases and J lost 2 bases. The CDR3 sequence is CASSDTPSGTYEQYF. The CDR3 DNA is TGTGCCAGCAGTGACACTCCTAGCGGGACCTACGAGCAGTACTTC.

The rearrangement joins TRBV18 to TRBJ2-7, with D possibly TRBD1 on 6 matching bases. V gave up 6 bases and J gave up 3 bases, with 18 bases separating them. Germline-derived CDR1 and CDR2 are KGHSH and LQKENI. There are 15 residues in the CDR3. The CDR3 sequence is CASSPPGAGDYEQYF. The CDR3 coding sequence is TGTGCCAGCTCCCCGCCTGGTGCAGGGGACTACGAGCAGTACTTC.

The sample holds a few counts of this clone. DNA for the CDR3: TGTGCCAGCAGCGGACAGGGGTCGAACACCGGGGAGCTGTTTTTT. Translating gives CASSGQGSNTGELFF. V usage is TRBV11-3 and J usage is TRBJ2-2; 9 bases line up with TRBD1. Trimming cost V 5 bases and J 0 bases; bases outside gene matches: 1. The germline V gene encodes CDR1 SGHNT and CDR2 YENEEA. The CDR3 length is 15 residues. Full variable domain (remainder filled in from reference TRBV11-3 and TRBJ2-2): EAGVVQSPRYKIIEKKQPVAFWCNPISGHNTLYWYLQNLGQGPELLIRYENEEAVDDSQLPKDRFSAERLKGVDSTLKIQPAELGDSAVYLCASSGQGSNTGELFFGEGSRLTVL.

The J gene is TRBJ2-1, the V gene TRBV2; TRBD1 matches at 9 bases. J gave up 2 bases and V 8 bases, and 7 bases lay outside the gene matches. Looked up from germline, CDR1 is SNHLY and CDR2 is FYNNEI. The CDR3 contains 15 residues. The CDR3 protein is CASENRDRAYNEQFF. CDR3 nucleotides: TGTGCCAGCGAGAACCGGGACAGGGCCTACAATGAGCAGTTCTTC.

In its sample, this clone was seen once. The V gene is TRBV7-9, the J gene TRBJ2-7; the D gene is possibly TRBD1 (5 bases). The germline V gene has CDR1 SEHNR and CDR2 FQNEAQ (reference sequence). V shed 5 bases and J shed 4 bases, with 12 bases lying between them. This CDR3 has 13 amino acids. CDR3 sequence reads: CASSNEQDYEQYF. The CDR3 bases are TGTGCCAGCAGCAATGAACAGGATTACGAGCAGTACTTC. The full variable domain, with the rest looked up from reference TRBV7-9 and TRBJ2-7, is DTGVSQNPRHKITKRGQNVTFRCDPISEHNRLYWYRQTLGQGPEFLTYFQNEAQLEKSRLLSDRFSAERPKGSFSTLEIQRTEQGDSAMYLCASSNEQDYEQYFGPGTRLTVT.

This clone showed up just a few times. In nucleotides, the CDR3 is TGTGCCAGCAGCTTGCCCGCCTACGAGCAGTACTTC. Protein: CASSLPAYEQYF. The chain is built from TRBV5-6 and TRBJ2-7; unclear D gene. The CDR3 sequence is 12 residues long. Germline CDR1 SGHDT, CDR2 YYEEEE. V was pared by 1 base and J by 2 bases, with 4 bases between. Full variable domain (rest looked up from reference TRBV5-6 and TRBJ2-7): DAGVTQSPTHLIKTRGQQVTLRCSPKSGHDTVSWYQQALGQGPQFIFQYYEEEERQRGNFPDRFSGHQFPNYSSELNVNALLLGDSALYLCASSLPAYEQYFGPGTRLTVT.

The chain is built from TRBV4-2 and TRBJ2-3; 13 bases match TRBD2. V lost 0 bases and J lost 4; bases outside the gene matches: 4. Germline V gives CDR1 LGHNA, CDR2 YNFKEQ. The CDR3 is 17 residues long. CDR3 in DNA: TGTGCCAGCAGCCAAGATTGGACTAGCGGGGGATCAGATACGCAGTATTTT. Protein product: CASSQDWTSGGSDTQYF.

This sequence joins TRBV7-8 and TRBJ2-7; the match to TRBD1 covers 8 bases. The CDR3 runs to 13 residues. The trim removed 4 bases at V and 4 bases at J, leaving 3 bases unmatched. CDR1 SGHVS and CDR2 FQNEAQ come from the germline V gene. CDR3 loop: CASSSGTGYEQYV. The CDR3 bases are TGTGCCAGCAGCTCCGGGACAGGTTACGAGCAGTACGTC.

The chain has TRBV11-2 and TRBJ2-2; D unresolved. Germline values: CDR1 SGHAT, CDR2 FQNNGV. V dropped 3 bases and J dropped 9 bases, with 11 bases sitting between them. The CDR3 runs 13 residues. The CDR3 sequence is CASSFGTSWELFF. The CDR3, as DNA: TGTGCCAGCAGCTTCGGTACGTCGTGGGAGCTGTTTTTT.

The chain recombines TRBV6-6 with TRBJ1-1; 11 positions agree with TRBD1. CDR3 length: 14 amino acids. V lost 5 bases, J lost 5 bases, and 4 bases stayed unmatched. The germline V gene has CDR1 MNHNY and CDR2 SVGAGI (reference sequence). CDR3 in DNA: TGTGCCAGCAGTCCCGGGACAGGGGGGACTGAAGCTTTCTTT. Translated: CASSPGTGGTEAFF.

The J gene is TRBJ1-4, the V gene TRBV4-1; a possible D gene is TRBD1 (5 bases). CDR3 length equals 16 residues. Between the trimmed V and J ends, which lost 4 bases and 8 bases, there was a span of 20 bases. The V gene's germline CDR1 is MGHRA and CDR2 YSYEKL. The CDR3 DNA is TGCGCCAGCAGCCCGACCGGTGGAGGGGTATCCGAAAAACTGTTTTTT. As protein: CASSPTGGGVSEKLFF.

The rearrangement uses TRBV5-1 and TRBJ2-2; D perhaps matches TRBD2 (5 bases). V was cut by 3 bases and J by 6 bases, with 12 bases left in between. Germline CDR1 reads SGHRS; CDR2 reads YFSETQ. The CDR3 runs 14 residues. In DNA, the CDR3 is TGCGCCAGCAGCTCAACTAGTTTCTCCGGGGAGCTGTTTTTT. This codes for CASSSTSFSGELFF.

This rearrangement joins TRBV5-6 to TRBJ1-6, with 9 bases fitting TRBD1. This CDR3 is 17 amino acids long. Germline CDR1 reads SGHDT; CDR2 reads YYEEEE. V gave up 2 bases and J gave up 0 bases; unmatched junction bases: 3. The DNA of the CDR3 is TGTGCCAGCAGCTTCGGGACAGGGAGCTCCTATAATTCACCCCTCCACTTT. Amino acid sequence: CASSFGTGSSYNSPLHF.

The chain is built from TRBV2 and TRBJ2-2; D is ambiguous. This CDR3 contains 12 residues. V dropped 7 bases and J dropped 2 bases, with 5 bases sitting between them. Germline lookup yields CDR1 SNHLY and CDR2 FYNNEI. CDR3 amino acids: CASNFNTGELFF. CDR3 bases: TGTGCCAGCAACTTCAACACCGGGGAGCTGTTTTTT.

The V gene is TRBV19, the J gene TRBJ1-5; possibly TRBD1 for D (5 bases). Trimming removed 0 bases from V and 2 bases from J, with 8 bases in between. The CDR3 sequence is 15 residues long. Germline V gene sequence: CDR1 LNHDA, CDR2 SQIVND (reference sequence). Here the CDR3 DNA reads TGTGCCAGTAGTATAGACTGGGGGGGCAATCAGCCCCAGCATTTT. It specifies CASSIDWGGNQPQHF.

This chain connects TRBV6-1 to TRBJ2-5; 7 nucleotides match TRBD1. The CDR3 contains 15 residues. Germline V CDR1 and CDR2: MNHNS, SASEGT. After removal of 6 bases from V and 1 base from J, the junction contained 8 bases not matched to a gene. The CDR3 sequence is CASSRWGTVQETQYF. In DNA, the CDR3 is TGTGCCAGCAGCCGATGGGGGACAGTCCAAGAGACCCAGTACTTC.

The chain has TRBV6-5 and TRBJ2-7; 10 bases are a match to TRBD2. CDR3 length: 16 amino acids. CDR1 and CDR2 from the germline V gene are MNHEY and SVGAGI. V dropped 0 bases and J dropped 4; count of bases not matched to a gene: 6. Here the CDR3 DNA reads TGTGCCAGCAGTTACTCCTCTAGCGGGAGTTCTTACGAGCAGTACTTC. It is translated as CASSYSSSGSSYEQYF.